This TCR beta chain was captured in a study of read filtering for tumor transcriptome and immune sequencing. Overall study context: Mean patient age was roughly 61 years, range roughly 40 to 80; approximately 17 male, around 15 female.

Molecular barcoded adaptors covering alpha/delta and beta/gamma chains were used on around 370 ng RNA. Via MiXCR, TCRdb re-called the reads, giving one row per CDR3 protein. This sample has 85,000 to 100,000 distinct CDR3 sequences, with under 25% found just once. As regards this clonotype: Antigen: not known.

General study points: Around 80% of IR-seq clonotypes had a single read, yet these held 3.5% to 4.5% of reads. Correlation between methods rose after single-read clonotypes were removed. This fraction held mixed bone marrow immune cells after CD138-negative sorting.

Sample: a population of CD138-negative cells sorted from bone marrow. The clonotype originates from a donor aged 40 or over with multiple myeloma.

The CDR3 sequence is CSARDYRGQGVHEQYF. The CDR3 DNA follows: TGCAGTGCTAGAGATTATAGGGGGCAGGGCGTCCACGAGCAGTACTTC. J is TRBJ2-7 and V is TRBV20-1; 7 positions match TRBD1. CDR3 length: 16 residues. Germline V gene data show CDR1 as DFQATT and CDR2 as SNEGSKA (reference sequence). Germline trimming cut 0 bases from V and 5 bases from J; bases unmatched to any gene: 13.